These 26 T cell receptor beta chains came from one sample sequenced in a study of cytomegalovirus exposure and HLA in healthy donors. The data were produced by immunoSEQ multiplex PCR, yet TCRdb's version contains in-frame clones alone and is incomplete. The sample shows some 120,000 clones, 80% to 90% of them seen only once. The specimen was PBMCs. The receptors were gathered from a woman aged 18 to 35 in good health and CMV-seronegative.

The chain employs TRBV5-6 and TRBJ2-1; D ambiguous. Trimming took off 6 bases at V and 3 bases at J, with 16 bases between the two ends. This CDR3 has 15 residues. Per the germline V gene, CDR1 is SGHDT and CDR2 is YYEEEE. CDR3 in amino acids: CASTQTSSFYNEQFF. The CDR3 nucleotides are TGTGCCAGCACCCAGACTTCCTCCTTCTACAATGAGCAGTTCTTC.

This chain connects TRBV7-8 to TRBJ2-1; D is possibly TRBD2 (6 bases). The CDR3 loop spans 14 amino acids. CDR1 and CDR2 (germline): SGHVS, FQNEAQ. V was cut by 5 bases and J by 5 bases, with 13 bases left in between. The CDR3 bases are TGTGCCAGCAGCCCAGGGACTTCCAACAATGAGCAGTTCTTC. Translation: CASSPGTSNNEQFF.

The chain recombines TRBV30 with TRBJ1-5; D uncertain. V dropped 2 bases and J dropped 1 base, with 9 bases sitting between them. Germline values: CDR1 GTSNPN, CDR2 SVGIG (reference sequence). The CDR3 has 14 amino acids. The CDR3 DNA reads as TGTGCCTGGAGTAAGGCGGGGAGCAATCAGCCCCAGCATTTT. Its translation: CAWSKAGSNQPQHF.

This clone was picked up one time. The V and J genes are TRBV5-4 and TRBJ2-1, with 11 positions matching TRBD2. The CDR3 runs to 16 residues. V lost 0 bases and J lost 10; bases outside the gene matches: 9. Germline V gene data show CDR1 as SGHNT and CDR2 as YYREEE (reference sequence). In DNA form, the CDR3 reads TGTGCCAGCAGCTTGGGAGGGACTAGCGGAACTTTGGAGCAGTTCTTC. It is translated as CASSLGGTSGTLEQFF. The whole variable domain, remainder taken from reference TRBV5-4 and TRBJ2-1, is ETGVTQSPTHLIKTRGQQVTLRCSSQSGHNTVSWYQQALGQGPQFIFQYYREEENGRGNFPPRFSGLQFPNYSSELNVNALELDDSALYLCASSLGGTSGTLEQFFGPGTRLTVL.

This clone has only one observation. One junction end disagrees with the germline gene, perhaps due to a read error. Different DNA sequences within this sample yield the same CDR3. This rearrangement joins TRBV19 to TRBJ2-7; tentatively, D is TRBD1 (5 bases). The germline V gene encodes CDR1 LNHDA and CDR2 SQIVND (reference sequence). This CDR3 has 13 amino acids. DNA for the CDR3: TGTGCCAGTAGTTTAGACAGCTCCTACGAGCAGTACTTC. It codes for CASSLDSSYEQYF.

The chain links TRBV28 to TRBJ1-1; 8 positions match TRBD1. V was pared by 5 bases and J by 5 bases, with 7 bases of the junction left unmatched. Germline-derived CDR1 and CDR2 are MDHEN and SYDVKM. This CDR3 is built from 14 residues. The CDR3 DNA reads as TGTGCCAGCAGTCTAACAGGGGGATGGACTGAAGCTTTCTTT. Amino acid sequence: CASSLTGGWTEAFF. Supplemented by reference TRBV28 and TRBJ1-1, the full variable domain reads DVKVTQSSRYLVKRTGEKVFLECVQDMDHENMFWYRQDPGLGLRLIYFSYDVKMKEKGDIPEGYSVSREKKERFSLILESASTNQTSMYLCASSLTGGWTEAFFGQGTRLTVV.

This clone was seen just once. The rearrangement joins TRBV6-1 to TRBJ2-7, with D hard to call. CDR1 is MNHNS, CDR2 SASEGT, per germline. V lost 2 bases, J lost 4 bases, and 6 bases lay in between. The CDR3 consists of 12 residues. CDR3 region: CASSEHGYEQYV. CDR3 sequence (DNA): TGTGCCAGCAGTGAACACGGGTACGAGCAGTACGTC.

This chain connects TRBV28 to TRBJ2-5; the match to TRBD1 covers 9 bases. Germline V gene data show CDR1 as MDHEN and CDR2 as SYDVKM. With 10 bases clipped from V and 4 bases from J, the junction kept 10 bases outside the gene matches. The CDR3 loop spans 14 amino acids. The CDR3 reads CATTPGQGRETQYF. Here the CDR3 DNA reads TGTGCCACCACGCCGGGACAGGGAAGAGAGACCCAGTACTTC.

This sequence joins TRBV7-9 and TRBJ2-3; D possibly corresponds to TRBD2 (5 bases). The germline gives CDR1 SEHNR, CDR2 FQNEAQ (reference sequence). The ends were cut back, 6 bases at V and 4 bases at J, with 11 bases in the middle. The CDR3 sequence is 13 residues long. Here the CDR3 DNA reads TGTGCCAGCAGACTAGTTGACCCAGATACGCAGTATTTT. Translation gives CASRLVDPDTQYF.

The chain has TRBV18 and TRBJ2-1; TRBD2 matches at 10 bases. The CDR3 has 16 amino acids. Trimming removed 1 base from V and 9 bases from J; junction bases left unmatched: 9. Germline loops: CDR1 KGHSH, CDR2 LQKENI. CDR3 sequence: CASSPLPSGSDVEQFF. In nucleotides, the CDR3 is TGTGCCAGCTCACCACTTCCTAGCGGGAGTGATGTTGAGCAGTTCTTC. Complete variable domain (other parts from reference TRBV18 and TRBJ2-1): NAGVMQNPRHLVRRRGQEARLRCSPMKGHSHVYWYRQLPEEGLKFMVYLQKENIIDESGMPKERFSAEFPKEGPSILRIQQVVRGDSAAYFCASSPLPSGSDVEQFFGPGTRLTVL.

This clone has a single count. This same CDR3 is encoded by further DNA sequences in the sample. The rearrangement links TRBV30 to TRBJ2-3; D unclear. Germline V lookup: CDR1 GTSNPN, CDR2 SVGIG (reference sequence). V was clipped by 0 bases and J by 5 bases, with 3 bases between them. The CDR3 spans 11 residues. The DNA for the CDR3 is TGTGCCTGGAGTGTCCTAGATACGCAGTATTTT. It codes for CAWSVLDTQYF.

V is TRBV18 and J is TRBJ1-5, with D possibly TRBD1 on 5 matching bases. Looked up from germline, CDR1 is KGHSH and CDR2 is LQKENI. V was cut by 0 bases and J by 9 bases, with 9 bases left in between. The length of the CDR3 is 13 residues. As DNA, the CDR3 is TGTGCCAGCTCACCACCGTTAAGGGGGCCCCAGCATTTT. Translated, it gives CASSPPLRGPQHF.

The chain links TRBV28 to TRBJ1-1, with a tentative D call TRBD1 (5 bases). The germline V and J ends were trimmed by 3 bases and 1 base, with 12 bases remaining between them. Germline assignment: CDR1 MDHEN and CDR2 SYDVKM. The CDR3 is made up of 15 amino acids. CDR3: CASSLGPTPNTEAFF. In DNA form, the CDR3 reads TGTGCCAGCAGTTTGGGGCCGACACCGAACACTGAAGCTTTCTTT.

The CDR3 nucleotides read TGCAGCGTTGTAGGGCGCCAGGGTGATAATGAAAAACTGTTTTTT. Translating it yields CSVVGRQGDNEKLFF. The chain combines TRBV29-1 with TRBJ1-4, with D possibly matching TRBD1 (5 bases). The CDR3 consists of 15 residues. Per germline, CDR1 SQVTM and CDR2 ANQGSEA. With 4 bases removed from V and 4 bases from J, the gap between germline ends came to 16 bases.

The genes are TRBV28 and TRBJ2-7; 10 bases are a match to TRBD2. Germline V gives CDR1 MDHEN, CDR2 SYDVKM. With V trimmed by 6 bases and J by 3 bases, 5 bases remained unmatched. The CDR3 runs to 14 residues. The CDR3 region has the DNA TGTGCCAGCAGACCTAGCGGGAGAGTCTACGAGCAGTACTTC. It encodes CASRPSGRVYEQYF.

A single count supports this clone. V gene TRBV28 combines with J gene TRBJ2-1, with D perhaps matching TRBD2 (5 bases). Trimming removed 8 bases from V and 6 bases from J, with 14 bases in between. The germline V gene encodes CDR1 MDHEN and CDR2 SYDVKM. This CDR3 has 13 residues. CDR3 in DNA: TGTGCCAGCGTCCCCCTGAGGGTCAATGAGCAGTTCTTC. This translates into CASVPLRVNEQFF.

CDR3 sequence: CASSAGQASVNTQYF. CDR3 DNA sequence: TGTGCCAGCAGTGCTGGACAGGCCTCGGTGAATACGCAGTATTTT. V is TRBV28 and J is TRBJ2-3, with 7 bases fitting TRBD1. This CDR3 has 15 residues. Germline V gives CDR1 MDHEN, CDR2 SYDVKM. After removal of 5 bases from V and 7 bases from J, the junction contained 12 bases not matched to a gene.

The chain is built from TRBV28 and TRBJ2-7; the D gene is possibly TRBD1 (5 bases). This CDR3 contains 15 residues. V lost 3 bases and J lost 0, with 12 bases in between. Germline V gene data show CDR1 as MDHEN and CDR2 as SYDVKM. The CDR3 spells CASSFSQGPSYEQYF. CDR3 coding DNA: TGTGCCAGCAGTTTCTCCCAGGGCCCCTCCTACGAGCAGTACTTC.

The genes are TRBV5-6 and TRBJ1-5; D might be TRBD1 (5 bases). The CDR3 is 12 residues long. Trimming removed 4 bases at V and 12 bases at J, with 14 bases between. Germline assignment: CDR1 SGHDT and CDR2 YYEEEE. The CDR3 here is CASSTLDIDQHF. CDR3 DNA: TGTGCCAGCAGCACCCTGGACATCGACCAGCATTTT.

The chain has TRBV18 and TRBJ2-1, with TRBD2 identical over 7 bases. The CDR3 loop spans 16 amino acids. Germline loops: CDR1 KGHSH, CDR2 LQKENI. V lost 6 bases and J lost 0; bases outside the gene matches: 8. The CDR3: CASSPREGGSYNEQFF. The CDR3 region has the DNA TGTGCCAGCTCTCCAAGGGAGGGCGGCTCCTACAATGAGCAGTTCTTC. Combining the CDR3 with reference TRBV18 and TRBJ2-1 gives the whole variable domain NAGVMQNPRHLVRRRGQEARLRCSPMKGHSHVYWYRQLPEEGLKFMVYLQKENIIDESGMPKERFSAEFPKEGPSILRIQQVVRGDSAAYFCASSPREGGSYNEQFFGPGTRLTVL.

The count of this clone is one. The chain uses TRBV6-4 and TRBJ1-2; TRBD1 might be the D (5 bases). The CDR3 extends over 11 amino acids. Germline V lookup: CDR1 MRHNA, CDR2 SNTAGT. The CDR3 protein is CSWGGWYGYTF. The CDR3 DNA is TGTTCCTGGGGGGGTTGGTATGGCTACACCTTC.

The chain has TRBV30 and TRBJ2-3; possibly TRBD2 for D (6 bases). V lost 2 bases to trimming and J lost 6 bases, with 18 bases between them. Germline V CDR1 and CDR2: GTSNPN, SVGIG (reference sequence). The CDR3 is 15 residues long. The CDR3: CAWSPPSGGMDTQYF. In nucleotides, the CDR3 is TGTGCCTGGAGTCCCCCATCCGGGGGTATGGATACGCAGTATTTT.

The chain uses TRBV19 and TRBJ1-5, with unresolved D. This CDR3 has 15 residues. The V gene lost 5 bases and the J gene lost 0 bases, with 11 bases spanning the gap. Looked up from germline, CDR1 is LNHDA and CDR2 is SQIVND (reference sequence). CDR3 in DNA: TGTGCCAGTAGTCCCCCCGGGGATAGCAATCAGCCCCAGCATTTT. Protein: CASSPPGDSNQPQHF.

The V gene is TRBV14, the J gene TRBJ1-2; 7 nucleotides line up with TRBD1. This CDR3 spans 19 amino acids. Trimming took 0 bases from V and 7 from J; bases not matched to a gene: 20. Germline V gene lookup returns CDR1 SGHDN and CDR2 FVKESK. In nucleotides, the CDR3 is TGTGCCAGCAGCCAAGATTGGGGGACAGCCGATTCCCTTTCACGTGGCTACACCTTC. Translating gives CASSQDWGTADSLSRGYTF. Variable domain in full (rest from reference TRBV14 and TRBJ1-2): EAGVTQFPSHSVIEKGQTVTLRCDPISGHDNLYWYRRVMGKEIKFLLHFVKESKQDESGMPNNRFLAERTGGTYSTLKVQPAELEDSGVYFCASSQDWGTADSLSRGYTFGSGTRLTVV.

The V gene is TRBV7-8, the J gene TRBJ1-1; D is uncertain. V dropped 6 bases and J dropped 8 bases, with 16 bases sitting between them. The V gene's germline CDR1 is SGHVS and CDR2 FQNEAQ. The CDR3 consists of 13 residues. The CDR3 is CASRVGGLREAFF. CDR3 sequence (DNA): TGTGCCAGCAGGGTGGGTGGGTTGAGGGAAGCTTTCTTT. Based on the CDR3 plus reference TRBV7-8 and TRBJ1-1, the full variable domain is GAGVSQSPRYKVAKRGQDVALRCDPISGHVSLFWYQQALGQGPEFLTYFQNEAQLDKSGLPSDRFFAERPEGSVSTLKIQRTQQEDSAVYLCASRVGGLREAFFGQGTRLTVV.

The J gene is TRBJ2-5, the V gene TRBV5-1, with 7 bases matching TRBD1. This CDR3 region has 14 residues. Germline values: CDR1 SGHRS, CDR2 YFSETQ. Losses at the gene ends were 2 bases for V and 1 base for J; bases not matched to a gene: 2. The CDR3 region has the DNA TGCGCCAGCAGCTTAGGGACAGTCCAAGAGACCCAGTACTTC. It specifies CASSLGTVQETQYF.